These T cell receptor beta chains were read from a single sample in a study of ipilimumab plus nivolumab after autologous stem cell transplantation. Method: immunoSEQ multiplex PCR; TCRdb's copy keeps in-frame clones and lacks some. This table holds 15,000 to 20,000 clones, around 80% found once. The sample was PBMCs, taken in a trial of ipilimumab plus nivolumab as post-transplant consolidation. The source of these receptors is a male donor with diffuse large B-cell lymphoma. Each CDR3 is given with its conserved first and last residue. D genes are given only for firm matches. Rows may omit the clone size; those that give it use once, few, many or a size class.

TRBJ2-5,TRBV7-7,TRBD2,NA,TGTGCTAGCAGCACAAGCGGGGGGGCGCTTTGGAGGGAGACCCAGTACTTC,CASSTSGGALWRETQYF
TRBJ2-7,TRBV5-1,NA,NA,TGCGCCAGCAGCTTTGCCGGCCGTGCGAGGGAGCAGTACTTC,CASSFAGRAREQYF
TRBJ1-2,TRBV28,NA,NA,TGTGCCAGCAGTTTAACAGAACCTGCTGGCTACACCTTC,CASSLTEPAGYTF
TRBJ1-4,TRBV6-5,NA,NA,TGTGCCAGCAGTTACCAGGGGAGGGAGAATGAAAAACTGTTTTTT,CASSYQGRENEKLFF
TRBJ1-6,TRBV6-5,NA,NA,TGTGCCAGCACGGCAGTCTATAATTCACCCCTCCACTTT,CASTAVYNSPLHF
TRBJ2-5,TRBV5-1,TRBD2,NA,TGCGCCAGCAGCTTGGTAGCGGGGGGTGGCGAGACCCAGTACTTC,CASSLVAGGGETQYF
TRBJ1-6,TRBV9,TRBD1,NA,TGTGCCAGCAGCGACCGGGACAGGGGAGATTTAGGGTCACCCCTCCACTTT,CASSDRDRGDLGSPLHF
TRBJ1-1,TRBV6-5,TRBD1,few,TGTGCCAGCAGGGGACAGGCGCAGACTGAAGCTTTCTTT,CASRGQAQTEAFF
TRBJ2-2,TRBV11-2,NA,NA,TGTGCCAGCAGCTCCCCCAAGGGGTCCCCCGGGGAGCTGTTTTTT,CASSSPKGSPGELFF
TRBJ2-7,TRBV2,NA,NA,TGTGCCAGCAGTGAATCCAACTACGAGCAGTACTTC,CASSESNYEQYF
TRBJ2-5,TRBV12-5,NA,NA,TGTGCTAGTGGTATAGGGACGGAACAAGAGACCCAGTACTTC,CASGIGTEQETQYF
TRBJ2-7,TRBV18,NA,NA,TGTGCCAGCTCACCATCAGAATCGGGACGTCGGGACGAGCAGTACTTC,CASSPSESGRRDEQYF
TRBJ2-6,TRBV5-1,TRBD1,NA,TGCGCCAGCAGCACGGGACAGGCGAGCTCTGGGGCCAACGTCCTGACTTTC,CASSTGQASSGANVLTF
TRBJ2-6,TRBV4-1,NA,NA,TGCGCCAGCAGCCAAGAAGGGCGGGGCAGGCCCCTCTCTGGGGCCAACGTCCTGACTTTC,CASSQEGRGRPLSGANVLTF
TRBJ2-3,TRBV6-6,TRBD2,once,TGTGCCAGCACCCGACTAGCGGGGGGTCCGGGAGATACGCAGTATTTT,CASTRLAGGPGDTQYF
TRBJ2-2,TRBV4-1,NA,NA,TGCGCCAGCAGCCGAGGGTACACCGGGGAGCTGTTTTTT,CASSRGYTGELFF
TRBJ1-2,TRBV10-3,NA,NA,TGTGCCATCAGTGAACGGGGAGGAATAGATGGCTACACCTTC,CAISERGGIDGYTF
TRBJ2-3,TRBV15,TRBD2,few,TGTGCCACCAGCAGCCCTAGCGGGGTCACAGATACGCAGTATTTT,CATSSPSGVTDTQYF
TRBJ2-1,TRBV6-4,NA,NA,TGTGCCAGCAGTGACCCTGGACAGGGACTATACAATGAGCAGTTCTTC,CASSDPGQGLYNEQFF
TRBJ2-1,TRBV5-6,NA,NA,TGTGCCAGCAGCTTTTGGGACCGAAATGAGCAGTTCTTC,CASSFWDRNEQFF
TRBJ1-2,TRBV7-9,NA,NA,TGTGCCAGCACCGGACAGCACTATGGCTACACCTTC,CASTGQHYGYTF
TRBJ2-5,TRBV7-9,NA,NA,TGTGCCAGCGGGCGAGAAGAGACCCAGTACTTC,CASGREETQYF
TRBJ1-4,TRBV29-1,TRBD1,NA,TGCAGCGTTGTGCTTAGGACAGGACGCATCGAAAAACTGTTTTTT,CSVVLRTGRIEKLFF
TRBJ2-1,TRBV7-9,NA,NA,TGTGCCAGCAGCTTAGGATCCAATGAGCAGTTCTTC,CASSLGSNEQFF
TRBJ2-7,TRBV7-9,NA,NA,TGTGCCAGCAGCCTCCGGGGGGCAGGGGCCAGCTCCTACGAGCAGTACTTC,CASSLRGAGASSYEQYF
TRBJ1-6,TRBV28,NA,NA,TGTGCCAGCAAGGGCCAGCCGAATTCACCCCTCCACTTT,CASKGQPNSPLHF
TRBJ2-2,TRBV7-2,TRBD2,once,TGTGCCAGCAGCTTAGCTAGTGGGACTAGCGAGGTGGGCGGGGAGCTGTTTTTT,CASSLASGTSEVGGELFF
TRBJ1-4,TRBV11-2,NA,NA,TGTGCCAGCAGCTTAAAAACGGGAACTAATGAAAAACTGTTTTTT,CASSLKTGTNEKLFF
TRBJ2-1,TRBV27,NA,NA,TGTGCCAGCAGCTCTACAGGGATGGGCGATGAGCAGTTCTTC,CASSSTGMGDEQFF
TRBJ2-7,TRBV7-2,NA,NA,TGTGCCAGCAGCTTCACCGGGAGCTACGAGCAGTACTTC,CASSFTGSYEQYF
TRBJ2-3,TRBV19,NA,NA,TGTGCCAGTAAAACCACCGGGACTAGCACAGATACGCAGTATTTT,CASKTTGTSTDTQYF
TRBJ2-2,TRBV6-5,TRBD2,NA,TGTGCCAGCAGTCGTAGCGGGGGTGGCGGGGAGCTGTTTTTT,CASSRSGGGGELFF
TRBJ1-1,TRBV29-1,NA,NA,TGCAGCGTTGAGGTCTACAGGGCGATGAACACTGAAGCTTTCTTT,CSVEVYRAMNTEAFF
TRBJ2-5,TRBV7-9,TRBD2,NA,TGTGCCAGCAGCGCGGGACTAGCCAGAGAGACCCAGTACTTC,CASSAGLARETQYF
TRBJ2-3,TRBV4-1,TRBD1,NA,TGCGCCAGCAGCCAGGGACAGGGGCCAGATACGCAGTATTTT,CASSQGQGPDTQYF
TRBJ1-2,TRBV29-1,NA,NA,TGCAGCGCCGAGGGGCCGGGACACAGATCTATAGGCTACACCTTC,CSAEGPGHRSIGYTF
TRBJ2-7,TRBV27,NA,NA,TGTGCCAGCAGTTTAGGGGGTACTTTCTCCTACGAGCAGTACTTC,CASSLGGTFSYEQYF
TRBJ2-7,TRBV10-3,NA,NA,TGTGCCATCAGGGGCAGCGACTACGAGCAGTACTTC,CAIRGSDYEQYF
TRBJ1-2,TRBV19,NA,NA,TGTGCCAGTCGAGAGGCAGGCGTCTATGGCTACACCTTC,CASREAGVYGYTF
TRBJ1-1,TRBV6-5,NA,NA,TGTGCCAGCAGTTACGGCGACACCCACCCAGCTTTCTTT,CASSYGDTHPAFF
TRBJ2-7,TRBV5-4,NA,NA,TGTGCCAGCAGCTTGGACATATACTCCTACGAGCAGTACTTC,CASSLDIYSYEQYF
TRBJ2-3,TRBV6-6,TRBD2,few,TGTGCCAGCAGAGACCTACTAGCGGCGAGCACAGATACGCAGTATTTT,CASRDLLAASTDTQYF
TRBJ1-5,TRBV6-6,NA,few,TGTGCCAGCAGTTACACGGGTCAGCCCCAGCATTTT,CASSYTGQPQHF
TRBJ1-2,TRBV7-3,TRBD1,NA,TGTGCCAGCAGCCCTACAGGACAGGGGGCGCGAGAAACCTACACCTTC,CASSPTGQGARETYTF
TRBJ1-2,TRBV27,TRBD1,NA,TGTGCCAGCAGTCCGACAGGGCGCCCTAACTATGGCTACACCTTC,CASSPTGRPNYGYTF
TRBJ1-1,TRBV18,TRBD1,NA,TGTGCCAGCTCACCTCAGGGGGGGTCTGAAGCTTTCTTT,CASSPQGGSEAFF
TRBJ2-5,TRBV9,NA,NA,TGTGCCAGCAGCGCTTCAGGGGAGCGGGAGACCCAGTACTTC,CASSASGERETQYF
TRBJ2-1,TRBV5-1,NA,NA,TGCGCCAGCAGCCTGCAGGGTACTTACAATGAGCAGTTCTTC,CASSLQGTYNEQFF
TRBJ1-6,TRBV6-1,NA,NA,TGTGCCAGCAGTGAAGCGCTTCCAGGATCACCCCTCCACTTT,CASSEALPGSPLHF
TRBJ1-2,TRBV2,TRBD1,NA,TGTGCCAGCAGTGCCGAAATGACAGGGGAGGATGGCTACACCTTC,CASSAEMTGEDGYTF
TRBJ1-2,TRBV20-1,NA,once,TGCAGTGCGCGAGTGGTTGGCTACACCTTC,CSARVVGYTF
TRBJ2-7,TRBV7-9,NA,NA,TGTGCCAGCAGCAAAGAGGGGTTATCCTACGAGCAGTACTTC,CASSKEGLSYEQYF
TRBJ2-2,TRBV2,NA,NA,TGTGCCAGCAGTGAAAGGGGGGCCGGGGAGCTGTTTTTT,CASSERGAGELFF